A single sample is the source of the 27 T cell receptor beta chains below, sequenced in a study of blood T cell repertoires in COVID-19. Data came from immunoSEQ multiplex PCR; TCRdb stores just in-frame clones and leaves some out. Seen here are a few hundred thousand clones, 80% to 95% observed once, and the top ten hold less than 20%. The sequenced sample consisted of PBMCs or T cells enriched from blood (not recorded which). The receptors were sampled from a woman in her twenties or thirties who had recovered from COVID-19.

The J gene is TRBJ2-2, the V gene TRBV9; D is undetermined. The V gene lost 3 bases and the J gene lost 5 bases, with 5 bases spanning the gap. This CDR3 region has 12 residues. CDR1 is SGDLS and CDR2 is YYNGEE in the germline V gene. CDR3 DNA: TGTGCCAGCAGCGCCCTGACCGGGGAGCTGTTTTTT. It is translated as CASSALTGELFF. Using reference TRBV9 and TRBJ2-2 for the parts outside the CDR3, the full variable domain is DSGVTQTPKHLITATGQRVTLRCSPRSGDLSVYWYQQSLDQGLQFLIQYYNGEERAKGNILERFSAQQFPDLHSELNLSSLELGDSALYFCASSALTGELFFGEGSRLTVL.

V is TRBV3-1 (or the pseudogene TRBV3-2) and J is TRBJ2-1; perhaps TRBD2 as D (6 bases). V lost 0 bases, J lost 8 bases, and 8 bases lay in between. The CDR3 totals 13 residues. Germline CDR1 and CDR2: LGHDT and YNNKEL (reference sequence). The CDR3: CASSQDREDEQFF. The CDR3 region has the DNA TGTGCCAGCAGCCAAGACAGGGAGGATGAGCAGTTCTTC.

A word on this clone: The sample has other DNA sequences that encode this CDR3 too. V is TRBV3-1 (or the pseudogene TRBV3-2) and J is TRBJ2-6; TRBD2 aligns across 7 bases. The CDR3 has 17 residues. Germline-derived CDR1 and CDR2 are LGHDT and YNNKEL (reference sequence). V dropped 1 base and J dropped 0; count of bases not matched to a gene: 3. The CDR3 coding sequence is TGTGCCAGCAGCCAAGGAACGGGAGGCTCTGGGGCCAACGTCCTGACTTTC. Its translation is CASSQGTGGSGANVLTF.

The chain has TRBV28 and TRBJ2-7, with TRBD1 as a possible D gene (6 bases). CDR1 is MDHEN, CDR2 SYDVKM, per germline. The CDR3 is 15 residues long. V lost 5 bases, J lost 4 bases, and 18 bases lay in between. The CDR3 DNA reads TGTGCCAGCAGTCCTACCGACAGGCGAAATTACGAGCAGTACTTC. Amino acids: CASSPTDRRNYEQYF.

The CDR3 spells CASSLASLAGVYSTDTQYF. CDR3 coding DNA: TGCGCCAGCAGCTTGGCCTCACTAGCGGGGGTTTATAGCACAGATACGCAGTATTTT. The chain links TRBV5-1 to TRBJ2-3, with 11 bases that match TRBD2. Per germline, CDR1 SGHRS and CDR2 YFSETQ. The CDR3 length is 19 residues. V lost 0 bases and J lost 0; bases outside the gene matches: 9.

CDR3 bases: TGTGCCAGCAGTTTAGCGGAAGGGAGGGAAACTAATGAAAAACTGTTTTTT. It encodes CASSLAEGRETNEKLFF. V gene TRBV28 combines with J gene TRBJ1-4; D is ambiguous. The germline V gene encodes CDR1 MDHEN and CDR2 SYDVKM. There are 17 residues in the CDR3. V was pared by 2 bases and J by 1 base, with 14 bases between. Variable domain in full (rest from reference TRBV28 and TRBJ1-4): DVKVTQSSRYLVKRTGEKVFLECVQDMDHENMFWYRQDPGLGLRLIYFSYDVKMKEKGDIPEGYSVSREKKERFSLILESASTNQTSMYLCASSLAEGRETNEKLFFGSGTQLSVL.

Note on this clone: Other DNA sequences of this sample code for an identical CDR3. J is TRBJ2-7 and V is TRBV6-2 or TRBV6-3; D is unresolved. Trimming took 2 bases from V and 3 from J, leaving 5 bases between them. The CDR3 loop spans 12 amino acids. The germline V gene has CDR1 MNHEY and CDR2 SVGEGT. CDR3 sequence (DNA): TGTGCCAGCAGTTACCGCAGCTACGAGCAGTACTTC. Its protein is CASSYRSYEQYF.

DNA for the CDR3: TGTGCCAGCAGTTTAGGAACGGGAGCGAACACTGAAGCTTTCTTT. Its protein product is CASSLGTGANTEAFF. The gene calls are TRBV28 and TRBJ1-1; D not certain. The CDR3 is made up of 15 amino acids. Germline lookup yields CDR1 MDHEN and CDR2 SYDVKM. V lost 2 bases, J lost 1 base, and 11 bases lay in between.

The rearrangement links TRBV3-1 (or the pseudogene TRBV3-2) to TRBJ1-2; a weak D match, TRBD1 (5 bases). CDR1 is LGHDT, CDR2 YNNKEL, per germline (reference sequence). Trimming took off 4 bases at V and 3 bases at J, with 9 bases between the two ends. The CDR3 is 13 amino acids. CDR3 protein: CASSPETDYGYTF. CDR3 nucleotide sequence: TGTGCCAGCAGCCCGGAGACAGACTATGGCTACACCTTC.

The chain employs TRBV27 and TRBJ2-5; the match to TRBD1 covers 7 bases. The length of the CDR3 is 14 residues. Germline-derived CDR1 and CDR2 are MNHEY and SMNVEV (reference sequence). V shed 3 bases and J 4 bases; nucleotides not matched to a gene: 5. The CDR3 reads CASSFGPGGETQYF. CDR3 DNA sequence: TGTGCCAGCAGTTTTGGTCCAGGGGGAGAGACCCAGTACTTC.

The V gene is TRBV28, the J gene TRBJ2-3, with a tentative D call TRBD2 (7 bases). The V gene's germline CDR1 is MDHEN and CDR2 SYDVKM. Trimming shortened V by 7 bases and J by 1 base, and 12 bases separated the two germline ends. This CDR3 has 14 amino acids. The CDR3 loop is CASMGGGGTDTQYF. The CDR3 bases are TGTGCCAGCATGGGCGGGGGCGGCACAGATACGCAGTATTTT.

The rearrangement uses TRBV20-1 and TRBJ1-2; the match to TRBD1 covers 7 bases. Losses at the gene ends were 5 bases for V and 6 bases for J; bases not matched to a gene: 3. Germline V gene lookup returns CDR1 DFQATT and CDR2 SNEGSKA (reference sequence). The CDR3 spans 11 residues. CDR3 DNA sequence: TGCAGTGCTGCGAGGGGGCATGGCTACACCTTC. The encoded protein is CSAARGHGYTF.

V gene TRBV13 combines with J gene TRBJ2-7; TRBD2 is a possible D gene (6 bases). The CDR3 has 14 amino acids. The germline V and J ends were trimmed by 1 base and 2 bases, with 9 bases remaining between them. The germline V gene encodes CDR1 PRHDT and CDR2 FYEKMQ (reference sequence). The CDR3 sequence: CASSLEGGAYEQYF. The CDR3 bases are TGTGCCAGCAGCTTAGAGGGCGGGGCCTACGAGCAGTACTTC.

The chain couples TRBV24-1 to TRBJ2-3; D call uncertain. The CDR3 contains 16 residues. V was cut by 1 base and J by 0 bases, with 10 bases left in between. Germline V gene data show CDR1 as KGHDR and CDR2 as SFDVKD. CDR3 amino acids: CATSDLGGKSTDTQYF. CDR3 nucleotides: TGTGCCACCAGTGATTTAGGCGGAAAGAGCACAGATACGCAGTATTTT.

This chain joins TRBV7-9 and TRBJ1-1; 12 bases are a match to TRBD1. The CDR3 runs to 15 residues. V was clipped by 4 bases and J by 10 bases; unmatched bases: 10. Germline CDR1 reads SEHNR; CDR2 reads FQNEAQ (reference sequence). The DNA of the CDR3 is TGTGCCAGCAGCTCTCTTTACCGGGACAGGGGGCGAGCTTTCTTT. Translation: CASSSLYRDRGRAFF.

The V call is TRBV6-1, the J call TRBJ1-5; 9 bases fit TRBD1. V was clipped by 4 bases and J by 0 bases; unmatched bases: 7. Germline CDR1 MNHNS, CDR2 SASEGT. The CDR3 spans 17 residues. The CDR3 loop reads CASSAGTGYYSNQPQHF. CDR3 sequence (DNA): TGTGCCAGCAGTGCCGGGACAGGGTATTATAGCAATCAGCCCCAGCATTTT.

The genes are TRBV28 and TRBJ1-1; possible D gene TRBD1, 5 bases. The CDR3 covers 15 residues. The V gene's germline CDR1 is MDHEN and CDR2 SYDVKM. V shed 6 bases and J shed 6 bases, with 20 bases lying between them. The DNA of the CDR3 is TGTGCCAGCAGATCACAAGGGGCCTCGGGGGCTGAAGCTTTCTTT. Protein sequence: CASRSQGASGAEAFF.

This chain links TRBV7-3 with TRBJ1-5, with TRBD1 as a possible D gene (6 bases). CDR3 size: 16 residues. V was trimmed by 5 bases and J by 7 bases, leaving 21 bases between them. Germline V gene lookup returns CDR1 SGHTA and CDR2 FQGTGA. The CDR3 DNA is TGTGCCAGCAGCGACAGGAAACAGGGTGGGCGACAGCCCCAGCATTTT. Amino acid sequence: CASSDRKQGGRQPQHF.

The CDR3 coding sequence is TGTGCCAGCAGTTCCATATACAGGGTGGCCGAATACGAGCAGTACTTC. Translation gives CASSSIYRVAEYEQYF. V gene TRBV28 combines with J gene TRBJ2-7; maybe TRBD1 (6 bases). Germline V gene data show CDR1 as MDHEN and CDR2 as SYDVKM. The CDR3 sequence is 16 residues long. V lost 4 bases, J lost 4 bases, and 20 bases lay in between. The entire variable domain, with the rest obtained from reference TRBV28 and TRBJ2-7, is as follows: DVKVTQSSRYLVKRTGEKVFLECVQDMDHENMFWYRQDPGLGLRLIYFSYDVKMKEKGDIPEGYSVSREKKERFSLILESASTNQTSMYLCASSSIYRVAEYEQYFGPGTRLTVT.

The V call is TRBV3-1 (or the pseudogene TRBV3-2), the J call TRBJ2-3, with a weak D call TRBD2 (5 bases). Between the trimmed V and J ends, which lost 3 bases and 4 bases, there was a span of 17 bases. CDR1 and CDR2 from the germline V gene are LGHDT and YNNKEL (reference sequence). The CDR3 consists of 16 residues. The CDR3 loop reads CASSQLGVYGADTQYF. In nucleotides, the CDR3 is TGTGCCAGCAGCCAGCTCGGGGTATATGGCGCAGATACGCAGTATTTT.

This clone has a single count. The chain couples TRBV28 to TRBJ2-1; TRBD2 matches 13 bases. This CDR3 region has 16 residues. The junction had 3 bases not matched to a gene; V was cut back by 5 bases and J by 2 bases. Per the germline V gene, CDR1 is MDHEN and CDR2 is SYDVKM. In DNA, the CDR3 is TGTGCCAGCAGTACTAGCGGGGGGGTCGCCTACAATGAGCAGTTCTTC. It is translated as CASSTSGGVAYNEQFF.

The chain joins TRBV7-2 to TRBJ1-1, with D maybe TRBD1 (5 bases). Germline CDR1 is SGHTA and CDR2 is FQGNSA. Trimming removed 5 bases at V and 1 base at J, with 14 bases between. The CDR3 has 15 residues. CDR3 nucleotide sequence: TGTGCCAGCAGCCCTCGTGACAGACCGAACACTGAAGCTTTCTTT. Residues: CASSPRDRPNTEAFF.

This clone was found once. This chain connects TRBV5-4 to TRBJ1-6; D uncertain. V dropped 5 bases and J dropped 14 bases, with 17 bases sitting between them. This CDR3 is 13 amino acids long. Germline CDR1 reads SGHNT; CDR2 reads YYREEE (reference sequence). CDR3 nucleotide sequence: TGTGCCAGCAGTCCCGCCCCGGGAGTCACCCTCCACTTT. Translated: CASSPAPGVTLHF.

V is TRBV2 and J is TRBJ1-3; D ambiguous. V lost 0 bases and J 2 bases, leaving 8 bases between the germline ends. The CDR3 length is 15 residues. From germline, CDR1 is SNHLY and CDR2 FYNNEI. CDR3 region: CASSEAPGTGNTIYF. The CDR3 nucleotides are TGTGCCAGCAGTGAAGCGCCGGGAACTGGAAACACCATATATTTT.

The J gene is TRBJ1-2, the V gene TRBV2, with 7 bases matching TRBD1. This CDR3 has 14 amino acids. From germline, CDR1 is SNHLY and CDR2 FYNNEI. The junction had 7 bases not matched to a gene; V was cut back by 6 bases and J by 3 bases. The CDR3 spells CASSRQGVDYGYTF. The CDR3 nucleotides read TGTGCCAGCAGCCGACAGGGTGTGGACTATGGCTACACCTTC. Full variable domain (missing parts from reference TRBV2 and TRBJ1-2): EPEVTQTPSHQVTQMGQEVILRCVPISNHLYFYWYRQILGQKVEFLVSFYNNEISEKSEIFDDQFSVERPDGSNFTLKIRSTKLEDSAMYFCASSRQGVDYGYTFGSGTRLTVV.

This clone was detected only once. This chain links TRBV4-1 with TRBJ2-7; D may be TRBD1 (5 bases). The V end was cut by 1 base, the J end by 2 bases, with 9 bases between. The CDR3 is made up of 14 amino acids. Germline CDR1 and CDR2: MGHRA and YSYEKL. This chain's CDR3 is CASSQGQSTYEQYF. The CDR3 nucleotides read TGCGCCAGCAGCCAAGGACAGTCAACCTACGAGCAGTACTTC.

The chain has TRBV12-3 or TRBV12-4 and TRBJ1-5; D gene uncertain. Trimming cost V 3 bases and J 5 bases, with 5 bases left between them. The CDR3 has 12 amino acids. CDR3 region: CASSFRDQPQHF. CDR3 DNA sequence: TGTGCCAGCAGTTTTCGGGATCAGCCCCAGCATTTT.